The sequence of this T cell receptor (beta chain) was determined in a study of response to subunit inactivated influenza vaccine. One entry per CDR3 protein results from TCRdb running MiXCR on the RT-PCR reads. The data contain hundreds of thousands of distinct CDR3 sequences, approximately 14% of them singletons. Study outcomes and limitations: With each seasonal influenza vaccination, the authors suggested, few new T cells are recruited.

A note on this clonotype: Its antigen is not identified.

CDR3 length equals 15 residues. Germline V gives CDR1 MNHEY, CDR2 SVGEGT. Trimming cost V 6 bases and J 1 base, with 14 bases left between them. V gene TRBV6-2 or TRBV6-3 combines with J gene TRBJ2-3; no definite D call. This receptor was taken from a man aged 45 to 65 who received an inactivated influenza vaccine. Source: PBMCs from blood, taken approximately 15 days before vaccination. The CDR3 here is CASSPAGLGTDTQYF. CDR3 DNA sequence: TGTGCCAGCAGCCCGGCTGGGCTAGGCACAGATACGCAGTATTTT.